This entry lists 15 T cell receptor beta chains sequenced from one sample in a study of T-cell reconstitution after alpha-beta-depleted transplantation in children. During its preparation, the TCRbeta library received unique molecular identifiers. One entry per CDR3 protein results from TCRdb running MiXCR on the PCR reads. Of 900,000 or so distinct CDR3 sequences listed, less than 20% are singletons. Sequencing used PBMCs, mostly from graft donor cells, obtained 360 days after TCRalphabeta/CD19-depleted stem cell transplant. These receptor sequences come from a male patient under 18 who had a stem cell transplant for acute lymphoblastic leukemia, so the T cells may come from the graft donor.

This clonotype was counted a few times. The germline gene is not matched at one end of the junction; a read error may be the cause. This chain links TRBV7-9 with TRBJ2-5, with TRBD2 as a possible D gene (5 bases). There are 14 residues in the CDR3. CDR1 and CDR2 (germline): SEHNR, FQNEAQ (reference sequence). The CDR3 region is CASILGGSRETQYF. The CDR3 bases are TGTGCCAGCATCTTAGGTGGGAGTCGGGAGACCCAGTACTTC.

There are a few counts of this clonotype. The J gene is TRBJ2-2, the V gene TRBV12-3 or TRBV12-4; a possible D gene is TRBD1 (6 bases). Trimming removed 7 bases from V and 4 bases from J, with 10 bases in between. The length of the CDR3 is 13 residues. The CDR3: CASTGQLTGELFF. In DNA, the CDR3 is TGTGCCAGCACCGGACAGCTCACCGGGGAGCTGTTTTTT.

V is TRBV4-2 and J is TRBJ2-5, with D unclear. This CDR3 region has 16 residues. With 0 bases removed from V and 0 bases from J, the gap between germline ends came to 11 bases. Germline assignment: CDR1 LGHNA and CDR2 YNFKEQ. CDR3 DNA sequence: TGTGCCAGCAGCCAAGAAGGGCTAAAGTACCAAGAGACCCAGTACTTC. It yields the protein CASSQEGLKYQETQYF.

This clonotype has more than one count but fewer than ten. This chain links TRBV6-1 with TRBJ2-7, with 7 bases lining up with TRBD2. CDR1 is MNHNS and CDR2 is SASEGT in the germline V gene. The CDR3 spans 16 residues. V gave up 5 bases and J gave up 2 bases; unmatched junction bases: 12. This CDR3 is CASSPGGGAGTYEQYF. The CDR3 DNA sequence: TGTGCCAGCAGTCCGGGCGGGGGAGCGGGAACCTACGAGCAGTACTTC.

The DNA of the CDR3 is TGTGCCAGCAGCTTATTATCCGGAGGGACTCAGGGGACCCAGTACTTC. Translated: CASSLLSGGTQGTQYF. The chain has TRBV11-2 and TRBJ2-5, with D possibly being TRBD2 (6 bases). Trimming pared 2 bases from V and 7 bases from J, leaving 20 bases between. This CDR3 is 16 amino acids long. CDR1 SGHAT and CDR2 FQNNGV come from the germline V gene. The whole variable domain, remainder taken from reference TRBV11-2 and TRBJ2-5, is EAGVAQSPRYKIIEKRQSVAFWCNPISGHATLYWYQQILGQGPKLLIQFQNNGVVDDSQLPKDRFSAERLKGVDSTLKIQPAKLEDSAVYLCASSLLSGGTQGTQYFGPGTRLLVL.

This clonotype was observed a few times. The chain couples TRBV10-3 to TRBJ2-7; no definite D call. V lost 7 bases to trimming and J lost 3 bases, with 13 bases between them. The germline gives CDR1 ENHRY, CDR2 SYGVKD. The CDR3 has 13 residues. The CDR3 loop reads CAITLAENYEQYF. CDR3 coding DNA: TGTGCCATCACCTTAGCAGAGAACTACGAGCAGTACTTC.

This clonotype showed up just a few times. The CDR3 nucleotides read TGTGCCAGCAGTTTATCGGTGGGGCTCACCGGGGAGCTGTTTTTT. Protein: CASSLSVGLTGELFF. The rearrangement links TRBV27 to TRBJ2-2, with D tentatively TRBD1 (5 bases). CDR3 length: 15 residues. The ends were cut back, 0 bases at V and 4 bases at J, with 9 bases in the middle. CDR1 MNHEY and CDR2 SMNVEV come from the germline V gene (reference sequence).

This clonotype was observed at least ten times. The V gene is TRBV6-5, the J gene TRBJ2-7; TRBD1 is a possible D gene (6 bases). The V end was cut by 6 bases, the J end by 5 bases, with 23 bases between. The CDR3 sequence is 16 residues long. CDR1 is MNHEY and CDR2 is SVGAGI in the germline V gene. CDR3 protein: CASSWTEPIFSDEQYF. Here the CDR3 DNA reads TGTGCCAGCAGCTGGACAGAACCTATTTTCAGCGACGAGCAGTACTTC.

There are a few counts of this clonotype. The V gene is TRBV12-3 or TRBV12-4, the J gene TRBJ2-7, with TRBD1 identical over 8 bases. J was trimmed by 3 bases and V by 3 bases; bases with no gene match: 7. The CDR3 has 15 amino acids. The chain's CDR3 is CASSFGQGEGYEQYF. As DNA, the CDR3 is TGTGCCAGCAGTTTCGGACAGGGCGAGGGCTACGAGCAGTACTTC.

This clonotype was seen more than once but under ten times. V and J are TRBV25-1 and TRBJ2-7; 7 nucleotides match TRBD2. Germline CDR1 MGHDK, CDR2 SYGVNS. The ends lost 3 bases at V and 7 bases at J; junction bases unmatched: 12. The CDR3 sequence is 15 residues long. The CDR3 reads CASSDAYLAGDEQYF. Written as DNA, the CDR3 is TGTGCCAGCAGTGACGCTTATCTGGCGGGAGATGAGCAGTACTTC.

This clonotype was seen a few times. The chain joins TRBV9 to TRBJ2-5, with D perhaps TRBD1 (6 bases). The V gene's germline CDR1 is SGDLS and CDR2 YYNGEE. The germline V and J ends were trimmed by 4 bases and 1 base, with 14 bases remaining between them. CDR3 length: 15 residues. The CDR3 here is CASSTHRAPQETQYF. CDR3 DNA: TGTGCCAGCAGCACCCACAGGGCCCCCCAAGAGACCCAGTACTTC.

CDR3 protein: CASSFIPGQGFKRSGNTIYF. DNA of the CDR3: TGTGCCAGCAGTTTTATCCCGGGACAGGGATTTAAGCGCTCTGGAAACACCATATATTTT. The chain employs TRBV28 and TRBJ1-3; 9 nucleotides match TRBD1. Trimming took 3 bases from V and 0 from J; bases not matched to a gene: 15. The CDR3 length is 20 residues. CDR1 MDHEN and CDR2 SYDVKM come from the germline V gene.

This CDR3 reads CSASMTGLPYEQYF. CDR3 in DNA: TGCAGTGCTAGTATGACCGGGCTACCCTACGAGCAGTACTTC. The gene calls are TRBV20-1 and TRBJ2-7; D not resolved. Looked up from germline, CDR1 is DFQATT and CDR2 is SNEGSKA (reference sequence). The CDR3 extends over 14 amino acids. Trimming shortened V by 3 bases and J by 2 bases, and 14 bases separated the two germline ends.

This clonotype came up a few times. The chain recombines TRBV7-6 with TRBJ2-7; the D call may be TRBD1 or TRBD2 (5 bases each). There are 17 residues in the CDR3. V dropped 5 bases and J dropped 6 bases, with 26 bases sitting between them. Germline lookup yields CDR1 SGHVS and CDR2 FNYEAQ. The CDR3 DNA is TGTGCCAGCAGCCGCAGTCCGGGGCGAGAAAATGGTATCGAGCAGTACTTC. This codes for CASSRSPGRENGIEQYF.

The J gene is TRBJ2-1, the V gene TRBV5-6; tentative D call: TRBD1 (5 bases). The CDR3 consists of 13 residues. The V end was cut by 5 bases, the J end by 6 bases, with 12 bases between. Germline CDR1 is SGHDT and CDR2 is YYEEEE. The DNA for the CDR3 is TGTGCCAGCAGTTTCAACAGGTTCAATGAGCAGTTCTTC. Translating gives CASSFNRFNEQFF.